A single sample is the source of the 31 T cell receptor beta chains below, sequenced in a study of blood T cell repertoires in COVID-19. The data were produced by immunoSEQ multiplex PCR, yet TCRdb's version contains in-frame clones alone and is incomplete. The sample lists over 120,000 clones; 75% to 90% were seen once. Sequencing was done on a sample of peripheral blood. The receptor set was obtained from a human donor in a cohort sampled during active COVID-19.

The rearrangement links TRBV5-8 to TRBJ1-2, with D perhaps matching TRBD1 (5 bases). The CDR3 loop spans 15 amino acids. Germline V gene sequence: CDR1 SGHTS, CDR2 YDEGEE. V lost 4 bases, J lost 5 bases, and 18 bases lay in between. The CDR3 coding sequence is TGTGCCAGCAGCCCCCGGGCCAGGGATTTTTATGGCTACACCTTC. Translating it yields CASSPRARDFYGYTF. The full variable domain, rest sourced from reference TRBV5-8 and TRBJ1-2, is EAGVTQSPTHLIKTRGQQATLRCSPISGHTSVYWYQQALGLGLQFLLWYDEGEERNRGNFPPRFSGRQFPNYSSELNVNALELEDSALYLCASSPRARDFYGYTFGSGTRLTVV.

Here the CDR3 DNA reads TGTGCCAGCAGCCACGGCCGTGAGGGCCGAAGCACAGATACGCAGTATTTT. This encodes CASSHGREGRSTDTQYF. The V gene is TRBV4-2, the J gene TRBJ2-3; D possibly corresponds to TRBD2 (5 bases). This CDR3 spans 17 amino acids. Germline values: CDR1 LGHNA, CDR2 YNFKEQ. Trimming removed 3 bases at V and 0 bases at J, with 16 bases between.

The chain couples TRBV28 to TRBJ1-2; 8 bases map to TRBD1. V trimming: 5 bases; J trimming: 8 bases; junction bases outside the gene matches: 10. Germline assignment: CDR1 MDHEN and CDR2 SYDVKM. The CDR3 runs to 14 residues. The chain's CDR3 is CASSVQQGVGGYTF. The CDR3 DNA is TGTGCCAGCAGTGTCCAACAGGGGGTCGGGGGCTACACCTTC.

The genes are TRBV6-2 or TRBV6-3 and TRBJ2-3; 8 bases map to TRBD2. Looked up from germline, CDR1 is MNHEY and CDR2 is SVGEGT. Trimming at V came to 4 bases and at J to 4 bases, leaving 4 bases not matched to a gene. The CDR3 is 14 residues long. The CDR3 protein is CASSFGRGADTQYF. The CDR3 DNA is TGTGCCAGCAGTTTCGGGAGGGGGGCAGATACGCAGTATTTT.

Only one count was recorded for this clone. V usage is TRBV7-8 and J usage is TRBJ2-5; 15 nucleotides line up with TRBD2. The trim removed 5 bases at V and 2 bases at J, leaving 6 bases unmatched. This CDR3 region has 17 residues. From germline, CDR1 is SGHVS and CDR2 FQNEAQ. The CDR3 here is CASSPGTSGGWQETQYF. The DNA of the CDR3 is TGTGCCAGCAGCCCGGGGACTAGCGGGGGGTGGCAAGAGACCCAGTACTTC.

The chain combines TRBV7-3 with TRBJ1-2, with 8 bases fitting TRBD1. Looked up from germline, CDR1 is SGHTA and CDR2 is FQGTGA. The length of the CDR3 is 13 residues. The V and J ends lost 4 bases and 6 bases, in that order; junction bases with no gene match: 4. This CDR3 reads CASSSTGADGYTF. The CDR3, as DNA: TGTGCCAGCAGCTCGACAGGGGCCGATGGCTACACCTTC.

This clone was counted between two and nine times. This chain joins TRBV3-1 (or the pseudogene TRBV3-2) and TRBJ2-3; 7 bases match TRBD2. The germline V gene encodes CDR1 LGHDT and CDR2 YNNKEL (reference sequence). V dropped 6 bases and J dropped 6; count of bases not matched to a gene: 3. The length of the CDR3 is 12 residues. CDR3 loop: CASRGSGDTQYF. CDR3 nucleotide sequence: TGTGCCAGCAGGGGTAGCGGGGATACGCAGTATTTT.

This chain links TRBV6-5 with TRBJ1-2; no reliable D call. V was shortened by 8 bases and J by 3 bases, with 13 bases between the two germline ends. Germline lookup yields CDR1 MNHEY and CDR2 SVGAGI. CDR3 length equals 13 residues. CDR3: CASLEGFDYGYTF. In DNA form, the CDR3 reads TGTGCCAGCCTCGAGGGTTTTGACTATGGCTACACCTTC.

The chain carries TRBV21-1 and TRBJ1-2. TRBV21-1 is reported as a pseudogene. The CDR3 loop spans 12 amino acids. The CDR3 DNA sequence: TGTGCCAGCAAAGGAGTGATTTGGGGCTACACCTTC. This encodes CASKGVIWGYTF.

The CDR3 reads CASSVGISGLVETQYF. CDR3 nucleotide sequence: TGTGCCAGCAGCGTAGGTATTAGCGGACTTGTCGAGACCCAGTACTTC. V is TRBV9 and J is TRBJ2-5; D may be TRBD2 (6 bases). V gave up 0 bases and J gave up 5 bases, with 17 bases separating them. Germline loops: CDR1 SGDLS, CDR2 YYNGEE. This CDR3 region has 16 residues.

This rearrangement joins TRBV5-1 to TRBJ2-3; 12 bases are shared with TRBD2. Germline V lookup: CDR1 SGHRS, CDR2 YFSETQ. After removal of 4 bases from V and 3 bases from J, the junction contained 3 bases not matched to a gene. The CDR3 is 15 amino acids. The CDR3 bases are TGCGCCAGCAGCGGGGGGACTAGCGGGACAGATACGCAGTATTTT. It specifies CASSGGTSGTDTQYF.

V and J are TRBV29-1 and TRBJ1-2; D is uncertain. The germline V gene has CDR1 SQVTM and CDR2 ANQGSEA. The length of the CDR3 is 9 residues. V was clipped by 6 bases and J by 6 bases, with 5 bases between them. The CDR3 DNA follows: TGCAGCGTCGAGGATGGCTACACCTTC. This codes for CSVEDGYTF.

V and J are TRBV7-3 and TRBJ2-2; possible D gene TRBD1, 6 bases. This CDR3 spans 14 amino acids. V lost 5 bases to trimming and J lost 7 bases, with 14 bases between them. Germline CDR1 reads SGHTA; CDR2 reads FQGTGA. The CDR3 region is CASSVYREGGELFF. CDR3 nucleotides: TGTGCCAGCAGCGTCTACAGGGAAGGCGGGGAGCTGTTTTTT.

This chain uses TRBV9 with TRBJ1-1; D not resolved. Germline-derived CDR1 and CDR2 are SGDLS and YYNGEE. The V and J ends lost 0 bases and 2 bases respectively, with 8 bases between them. The CDR3 covers 14 residues. CDR3 region: CASSVGTDNTEAFF. CDR3 coding DNA: TGTGCCAGCAGCGTAGGAACAGATAACACTGAAGCTTTCTTT.

This chain's CDR3 is CASSPTGVQETQYF. In DNA form, the CDR3 reads TGTGCCAGCAGCCCGACAGGGGTCCAAGAGACCCAGTACTTC. The chain joins TRBV7-2 to TRBJ2-5; 8 bases match TRBD1. The V gene's germline CDR1 is SGHTA and CDR2 FQGNSA. This CDR3 is built from 14 residues. V gave up 5 bases and J gave up 1 base; unmatched junction bases: 3.

This clone was observed a few times. The chain recombines TRBV3-1 (or the pseudogene TRBV3-2) with TRBJ1-3; the match to TRBD1 covers 7 bases. With 4 bases clipped from V and 0 bases from J, the junction kept 9 bases outside the gene matches. The CDR3 totals 17 residues. From germline, CDR1 is LGHDT and CDR2 YNNKEL (reference sequence). The CDR3 spells CASSRLTGQYSGNTIYF. DNA of the CDR3: TGTGCCAGCAGCCGTCTAACGGGACAGTACTCTGGAAACACCATATATTTT.

The chain joins TRBV19 to TRBJ1-4; the match to TRBD1 covers 11 bases. V trimming: 8 bases; J trimming: 3 bases; junction bases outside the gene matches: 5. CDR1 LNHDA and CDR2 SQIVND come from the germline V gene (reference sequence). This CDR3 is 15 amino acids long. CDR3 protein: CASSGTGGSNEKLFF. The CDR3 DNA reads TGTGCCAGTTCCGGGACAGGGGGGTCTAATGAAAAACTGTTTTTT.

This chain links TRBV30 with TRBJ2-5, with TRBD2 matching 11 bases. This CDR3 has 14 residues. Germline values: CDR1 GTSNPN, CDR2 SVGIG (reference sequence). J was trimmed by 5 bases and V by 3 bases; bases with no gene match: 5. This CDR3 reads CAWSLAGGSETQYF. The CDR3 nucleotides are TGTGCCTGGAGCCTAGCGGGGGGTAGTGAGACCCAGTACTTC.

This clone has only one observation. The genes are TRBV15 and TRBJ2-2; TRBD2 might be the D (6 bases). Between the trimmed V and J ends, which lost 0 bases and 6 bases, there was a span of 14 bases. The CDR3 covers 16 residues. Germline-derived CDR1 and CDR2 are LNHNV and YYDKDF (reference sequence). CDR3: CATSREGRGKAGELFF. The CDR3 bases are TGTGCCACCAGCAGAGAAGGCCGCGGGAAGGCCGGGGAGCTGTTTTTT.

As to this clone: An end of the junction differs from the germline gene, which may be a read error. The chain combines TRBV4-2 with TRBJ1-2; maybe TRBD1 (5 bases). Germline loops: CDR1 LGHNA, CDR2 YNFKEQ. This CDR3 has 16 amino acids. CDR3: CASSQEPGSFNYGHTF. Written as DNA, the CDR3 is TGTGCCAGCAGCCAAGAGCCAGGGTCTTTCAACTATGGCCACACCTTC.

The chain joins TRBV3-1 (or the pseudogene TRBV3-2) to TRBJ2-3; possibly TRBD1 for D (6 bases). The CDR3 is 16 amino acids. V was pared by 2 bases and J by 2 bases, with 14 bases between. Germline V gene lookup returns CDR1 LGHDT and CDR2 YNNKEL (reference sequence). CDR3 loop: CASSQKTGTNTDTQYF. The CDR3 coding sequence is TGTGCCAGCAGCCAAAAAACAGGGACGAACACAGATACGCAGTATTTT.

This clone was seen just once. The chain couples TRBV11-3 to TRBJ2-7; D is perhaps TRBD2 (6 bases). The CDR3 spans 19 residues. Trimming left V 1 base short and J 0 bases short, with 22 bases between. Germline CDR1 is SGHNT and CDR2 is YENEEA. Here the CDR3 reads CASSLGRRSWDGSSYEQYF. As DNA, the CDR3 is TGTGCCAGCAGCTTAGGTAGGAGGTCCTGGGACGGGAGCTCCTACGAGCAGTACTTC.

This clone was picked up one time. The chain has TRBV2 and TRBJ1-5; 8 nucleotides align to TRBD1. The germline CDR1 and CDR2 sequences are SNHLY and FYNNEI. The length of the CDR3 is 12 residues. V lost 7 bases and J lost 13; bases outside the gene matches: 9. CDR3 protein: CASKPTGGGQHF. DNA for the CDR3: TGTGCCAGCAAGCCAACAGGGGGGGGACAGCATTTT.

This chain uses TRBV4-1 with TRBJ2-3; the match to TRBD2 covers 9 bases. The CDR3 loop spans 16 amino acids. J gave up 2 bases and V 4 bases, and 7 bases lay outside the gene matches. Germline CDR1 is MGHRA and CDR2 is YSYEKL. DNA for the CDR3: TGCGCCAGCAGCCCAACGGGACTAGCAAACACAGATACGCAGTATTTT. Residues: CASSPTGLANTDTQYF.

The chain joins TRBV6-2 or TRBV6-3 to TRBJ1-1; D is unresolved. The CDR3 runs to 11 residues. V shed 5 bases and J shed 7 bases, with 8 bases lying between them. The V gene's germline CDR1 is MNHEY and CDR2 SVGEGT. In DNA form, the CDR3 reads TGTGCCAGCAGTACCGGGGTTGAAGCTTTCTTT. This gives the protein CASSTGVEAFF.

The chain combines TRBV27 with TRBJ1-2; 11 nucleotides line up with TRBD1. From germline, CDR1 is MNHEY and CDR2 SMNVEV (reference sequence). The CDR3 consists of 14 residues. V shed 6 bases, J shed 3 bases, and the junction held 3 bases outside the gene matches. As DNA, the CDR3 is TGTGCCAGCAGGGGACAGGGGGGCGACTATGGCTACACCTTC. The encoded protein is CASRGQGGDYGYTF.

The chain links TRBV20-1 to TRBJ2-3; TRBD2 matches 7 bases. The CDR3 loop spans 17 amino acids. Germline V gene lookup returns CDR1 DFQATT and CDR2 SNEGSKA (reference sequence). V was pared by 3 bases and J by 0 bases, with 12 bases of the junction left unmatched. CDR3 residues: CSASMGRVETSTDTQYF. CDR3 DNA sequence: TGCAGTGCTAGTATGGGGAGGGTAGAAACAAGCACAGATACGCAGTATTTT.

This clone is a singleton in its sample. The chain uses TRBV5-1 and TRBJ2-7; TRBD2 aligns across 8 bases. The ends lost 1 base at V and 0 bases at J; junction bases unmatched: 3. The V gene's germline CDR1 is SGHRS and CDR2 YFSETQ. The CDR3 covers 15 residues. CDR3 in amino acids: CASSLKREGSYEQYV. The CDR3 coding sequence is TGCGCCAGCAGCTTGAAACGGGAGGGCTCCTACGAGCAGTACGTC.

This clone was counted a single time. This sequence joins TRBV9 and TRBJ2-1, with 13 bases identical to TRBD2. CDR1 and CDR2 (germline): SGDLS, YYNGEE. Trimming took 3 bases from V and 3 from J; bases not matched to a gene: 3. This CDR3 has 16 residues. The CDR3 here is CASSAGLAGSYNEQFF. The CDR3 DNA reads TGTGCCAGCAGCGCGGGACTAGCGGGGAGCTACAATGAGCAGTTCTTC.

This rearrangement joins TRBV7-9 to TRBJ1-4; 7 bases line up with TRBD1. Germline V gene lookup returns CDR1 SEHNR and CDR2 FQNEAQ (reference sequence). The CDR3 extends over 14 amino acids. V lost 6 bases, J lost 8 bases, and 9 bases stayed unmatched. CDR3 DNA sequence: TGTGCCAGCAGAACCGACAGGGAAGAAGAAAAACTGTTTTTT. Translating gives CASRTDREEEKLFF.

V gene TRBV7-6 combines with J gene TRBJ2-5; TRBD2 agrees at 12 bases. Looked up from germline, CDR1 is SGHVS and CDR2 is FNYEAQ. V lost 1 base, J lost 5 bases, and 17 bases stayed unmatched. The CDR3 is 20 residues long. CDR3 bases: TGTGCCAGCAGCTTAGTGGAGGGTGGACTAGCGGGATGGGCCGAGGAGACCCAGTACTTC. Its translation is CASSLVEGGLAGWAEETQYF. Full variable domain (rest looked up from reference TRBV7-6 and TRBJ2-5): GAGVSQSPRYKVTKRGQDVALRCDPISGHVSLYWYRQALGQGPEFLTYFNYEAQQDKSGLPNDRFSAERPEGSISTLTIQRTEQRDSAMYRCASSLVEGGLAGWAEETQYFGPGTRLLVL.